Presented here are 4 T cell receptor beta chains from one specimen sequenced in a study of blood T cell repertoires in COVID-19. Profiling relied on immunoSEQ multiplex PCR, and the TCRdb table lists in-frame clones only, not all of them. The data hold roughly 240,000 clones, with roughly 83% observed a single time. The specimen sequenced was PBMCs or T cells enriched from blood (not recorded which). The receptors were gathered from a woman between 45 and 60 years old who had recovered from COVID-19.

The chain has TRBV28 and TRBJ2-7; maybe TRBD2 (6 bases). V shed 7 bases and J shed 3 bases, with 16 bases lying between them. Germline values: CDR1 MDHEN, CDR2 SYDVKM. This CDR3 contains 14 residues. The chain's CDR3 is CASKPGWRGYEQYF. CDR3 nucleotides: TGTGCCAGCAAACCCGGGTGGAGGGGCTACGAGCAGTACTTC.

The CDR3 here is CASSPGTGVRGGELFF. Here the CDR3 DNA reads TGTGCCAGCAGCCCCGGGACAGGGGTTCGGGGCGGGGAGCTGTTTTTT. The gene calls are TRBV6-2 or TRBV6-3 and TRBJ2-2; 10 nucleotides align to TRBD1. V lost 6 bases to trimming and J lost 7 bases; unmatched junction nucleotides: 11. The CDR3 has 16 amino acids. Germline V CDR1 and CDR2: MNHEY, SVGEGT.

The chain has TRBV12-3 or TRBV12-4 and TRBJ2-7; the match to TRBD1 covers 7 bases. The CDR3 is 13 amino acids. After removal of 3 bases from V and 3 bases from J, the junction contained 2 bases not matched to a gene. The CDR3 DNA reads as TGTGCCAGCAGTTTGGGACAGATCTACGAGCAGTACTTC. This sequence encodes CASSLGQIYEQYF.

The gene calls are TRBV5-1 and TRBJ1-2; no clear D. The V and J ends lost 4 bases and 4 bases respectively, with 17 bases between them. Germline CDR1 is SGHRS and CDR2 is YFSETQ. The CDR3 has 15 residues. The CDR3 protein is CASSPGLRDSYGYTF. In DNA form, the CDR3 reads TGCGCCAGCAGCCCGGGCTTACGGGATAGCTATGGCTACACCTTC.